Shown below are 12 T cell receptor beta chains from a single sample sequenced in a study of blood T cell repertoires in COVID-19. Only in-frame clones appear in the TCRdb table, and some are missing; sequencing was by immunoSEQ multiplex PCR. The sample includes fewer than 250,000 clones, around 86% of them seen just once. Specimen: peripheral blood. These receptors originate from a man aged 50 to 59 with COVID-19, enrolled during active disease.

The CDR3 loop is CASSIGWGLETQYF. The CDR3 DNA reads TGTGCCAGTAGTATAGGATGGGGGCTGGAGACCCAGTACTTC. This chain links TRBV19 with TRBJ2-5, with D possibly matching TRBD1 (6 bases). V shed 1 base and J shed 5 bases, with 11 bases lying between them. Looked up from germline, CDR1 is LNHDA and CDR2 is SQIVND (reference sequence). The CDR3 loop spans 14 amino acids.

The chain recombines TRBV3-1 (or the pseudogene TRBV3-2) with TRBJ2-1; TRBD2 matches at 7 bases. The V gene end was trimmed by 0 bases and the J gene end by 0 bases; junction bases not matched to a gene: 11. CDR3 size: 19 residues. Germline-derived CDR1 and CDR2 are LGHDT and YNNKEL (reference sequence). CDR3 DNA sequence: TGTGCCAGCAGCCAAGATCTGGCTAGCGGAAGAAGCTCCTACAATGAGCAGTTCTTC. Its translation: CASSQDLASGRSSYNEQFF.

This rearrangement joins TRBV3-1 (or the pseudogene TRBV3-2) to TRBJ2-7, with 12 bases fitting TRBD1. Germline V gene sequence: CDR1 LGHDT, CDR2 YNNKEL (reference sequence). The ends lost 4 bases at V and 4 bases at J; junction bases unmatched: 5. This CDR3 contains 15 residues. CDR3 protein: CASSREGQGAYEQYF. CDR3 DNA: TGTGCCAGCAGCCGCGAGGGACAGGGGGCTTACGAGCAGTACTTC.

The chain combines TRBV6-5 with TRBJ1-1; weak D call: TRBD1 (5 bases). Germline CDR1 is MNHEY and CDR2 is SVGAGI. V was trimmed by 8 bases and J by 3 bases, leaving 7 bases between them. This CDR3 contains 11 residues. CDR3 sequence: CASGGYTEAFF. The CDR3, as DNA: TGTGCCAGCGGGGGGTACACTGAAGCTTTCTTT.

This sequence joins TRBV15 and TRBJ2-3; TRBD2 is a possible D gene (6 bases). In germline, CDR1 is LNHNV, CDR2 YYDKDF (reference sequence). This CDR3 spans 18 amino acids. V lost 1 base and J 0 bases, leaving 17 bases between the germline ends. CDR3 protein: CATSRGGKVPPSTDTQYF. DNA of the CDR3: TGTGCCACCAGCAGAGGCGGGAAGGTACCCCCTAGCACAGATACGCAGTATTTT.

In this sample, this clone turned up many times. V gene TRBV28 combines with J gene TRBJ2-1; 8 positions match TRBD2. From germline, CDR1 is MDHEN and CDR2 SYDVKM. V shed 5 bases and J 6 bases; nucleotides not matched to a gene: 9. This CDR3 region has 15 residues. In nucleotides, the CDR3 is TGTGCCAGCAGTCCGTCGGGAGGGGTGGTCAATGAGCAGTTCTTC. Translating gives CASSPSGGVVNEQFF.

Of note for this clone: Other nucleotide sequences from this sample produce the same CDR3. The V gene is TRBV7-9, the J gene TRBJ2-2; D is uncertain. CDR1 and CDR2 from the germline V gene are SEHNR and FQNEAQ (reference sequence). The V and J ends lost 2 bases and 6 bases respectively, with 4 bases between them. The CDR3 runs to 12 residues. For the CDR3, the DNA is TGTGCCAGCAGCTTACTTGCCGGGGAGCTGTTTTTT. The encoded protein is CASSLLAGELFF.

The V call is TRBV4-3, the J call TRBJ1-6; 7 nucleotides line up with TRBD1. Germline lookup yields CDR1 LGHNA and CDR2 YSLEER. The CDR3 extends over 16 amino acids. V dropped 0 bases and J dropped 3; count of bases not matched to a gene: 2. CDR3 in DNA: TGCGCCAGCAGCCAAGACAGGACAGGCTATAATTCACCCCTCCACTTT. Its protein product is CASSQDRTGYNSPLHF.

This chain uses TRBV5-1 with TRBJ2-2; 9 nucleotides line up with TRBD1. Germline V gene sequence: CDR1 SGHRS, CDR2 YFSETQ. The CDR3 covers 16 residues. V dropped 2 bases and J dropped 4; count of bases not matched to a gene: 6. The CDR3 protein is CASSFGDRAGTGELFF. CDR3 bases: TGCGCCAGCAGCTTCGGGGACAGGGCGGGCACCGGGGAGCTGTTTTTT.

The chain links TRBV7-2 to TRBJ1-6, with 7 bases that match TRBD1. Germline V lookup: CDR1 SGHTA, CDR2 FQGNSA. Unmatched junction bases numbered 6, after V lost 0 bases and J lost 7 bases. CDR3 size: 16 residues. CDR3 protein: CASSLARGTANSPLHF. The CDR3 bases are TGTGCCAGCAGCTTAGCTCGGGGGACAGCCAATTCACCCCTCCACTTT.

The count of this clone is one. The chain links TRBV18 to TRBJ1-6, with D possibly matching TRBD1 (6 bases). CDR1 KGHSH and CDR2 LQKENI come from the germline V gene. The CDR3 is 18 residues long. V was shortened by 5 bases and J by 2 bases, with 19 bases between the two germline ends. Written as DNA, the CDR3 is TGTGCCAGCTCAATCAAATTCCCCGGGGACACCTATAATTCACCCCTCCACTTT. Protein: CASSIKFPGDTYNSPLHF.

The rearrangement links TRBV2 to TRBJ2-7; 10 bases agree with TRBD1. CDR1 SNHLY and CDR2 FYNNEI come from the germline V gene. This CDR3 contains 15 residues. The J segment lost 5 bases and the V segment lost 6 bases, leaving 10 bases of the junction unmatched. The CDR3, as DNA: TGTGCCAGCAGACCGGGACAGGGGAGTGCCCACGAGCAGTACTTC. Translated, it gives CASRPGQGSAHEQYF.